These 6 T cell receptor beta chains were sequenced from one sample in a study of read filtering for tumor transcriptome and immune sequencing. The library was built from roughly 400 ng RNA with molecular barcoded adaptors for alpha/delta and beta/gamma chains. TCRdb re-called the reads with MiXCR, one entry per CDR3 protein. The data contain approximately 45,000 distinct CDR3 sequences, less than 20% of them singletons. Sequencing was done on a sample of a population of CD138-negative cells sorted from bone marrow. These receptors were taken from a donor at least 40 years old with multiple myeloma.

This clonotype has a count of ten or more. The rearrangement links TRBV27 to TRBJ1-6, with D perhaps matching TRBD1 (5 bases). Looked up from germline, CDR1 is MNHEY and CDR2 is SMNVEV (reference sequence). Trimming pared 3 bases from V and 9 bases from J, leaving 12 bases between. The CDR3 contains 14 residues. The CDR3 is CASSFGGPTSPLHF. In DNA, the CDR3 is TGTGCCAGCAGTTTCGGGGGTCCCACTTCACCCCTCCACTTT.

This clonotype occurred many times. The chain employs TRBV29-1 and TRBJ1-5, with TRBD1 matching over 9 bases. CDR3 length: 13 amino acids. Losses at the gene ends were 4 bases for V and 5 bases for J; bases not matched to a gene: 3. Germline CDR1 and CDR2: SQVTM and ANQGSEA. The CDR3 here is CSVGTGDHQPQHF. The CDR3 region has the DNA TGCAGCGTTGGGACAGGGGATCATCAGCCCCAGCATTTT.

This clonotype was detected many times. The V call is TRBV12-3 or TRBV12-4, the J call TRBJ2-3; TRBD2 matches at 7 bases. CDR3 length: 16 residues. V dropped 5 bases and J dropped 3; count of bases not matched to a gene: 11. DNA for the CDR3: TGTGCCAGCAGTCGGGATATGGGAGGGAGGACAGATACGCAGTATTTT. It encodes CASSRDMGGRTDTQYF.

This clonotype was found many times. This chain uses TRBV11-2 with TRBJ2-1; TRBD1 agrees at 10 bases. The CDR3 runs 15 residues. The germline V gene encodes CDR1 SGHAT and CDR2 FQNNGV. The junction had 5 bases not matched to a gene; V was cut back by 5 bases and J by 4 bases. The CDR3 bases are TGTGCCAGCAGCCCCGGGACAGGGGTTTACAATGAGCAGTTCTTC. It yields the protein CASSPGTGVYNEQFF.

This clonotype was seen many times. CDR3 residues: CASRGQGYEAFF. Here the CDR3 DNA reads TGTGCCAGCCGCGGACAGGGCTATGAAGCTTTCTTT. The chain couples TRBV14 to TRBJ1-1, with 8 bases fitting TRBD1. The CDR3 sequence is 12 residues long. Trimming took 8 bases from V and 7 from J; bases not matched to a gene: 6. CDR1 is SGHDN and CDR2 is FVKESK in the germline V gene.

In this sample, this clonotype turned up a few times. The chain combines TRBV20-1 with TRBJ2-7, with D unresolved. CDR3 length: 14 amino acids. CDR1 DFQATT and CDR2 SNEGSKA come from the germline V gene (reference sequence). V was pared by 5 bases and J by 4 bases, with 18 bases between. CDR3 nucleotide sequence: TGCAGTGCTGCTACACGGGTTGGTGCGTACGAGCAGTACTTC. Amino acids: CSAATRVGAYEQYF.